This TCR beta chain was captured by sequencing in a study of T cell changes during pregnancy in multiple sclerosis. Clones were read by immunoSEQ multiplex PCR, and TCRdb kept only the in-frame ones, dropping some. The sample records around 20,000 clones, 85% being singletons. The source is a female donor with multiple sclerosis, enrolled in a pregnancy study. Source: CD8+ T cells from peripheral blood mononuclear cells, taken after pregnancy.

The CDR3 region is CASSLEGTRKINEQFF. As DNA, the CDR3 is TGTGCCAGCAGCTTAGAGGGGACTAGGAAGATCAATGAGCAGTTCTTC. The chain couples TRBV7-2 to TRBJ2-1, with 8 bases that match TRBD2. Germline V gene lookup returns CDR1 SGHTA and CDR2 FQGNSA. V trimming: 1 base; J trimming: 6 bases; junction bases outside the gene matches: 8. The CDR3 has 16 amino acids. Variable domain in full (rest from reference TRBV7-2 and TRBJ2-1): GAGVSQSPSNKVTEKGKDVELRCDPISGHTALYWYRQSLGQGLEFLIYFQGNSAPDKSGLPSDRFSAERTGGSVSTLTIQRTQQEDSAVYLCASSLEGTRKINEQFFGPGTRLTVL.